Below, one T cell receptor (beta chain) is given with its context. The antigen remains undetermined. The source of the sample is a study of CD8 T cells in Susac syndrome. The CDR3 contains 15 residues. V was cut by 2 bases and J by 4 bases, with 14 bases left in between. Germline CDR1 is KGHSH and CDR2 is LQKENI. The authors reverse transcribed roughly 0.5 to 1 ug RNA with random hexamers. TCR beta CDR3 was amplified by immunoSEQ covering 54 Vbeta and 13 Jbeta. One entry per CDR3 protein results from TCRdb running MiXCR on the immunoSEQ multiplex PCR reads. The sample includes 65,000 to 85,000 distinct CDR3 sequences, approximately 94% of them seen just once. Study-level findings and limits: In total CD8+ repertoires, 15 to 20 Susac-specific public clones were found, and roughly 5 in CD8+ TEMRA repertoires.

The chain joins TRBV18 to TRBJ2-5; D uncertain. This clonotype originated in a human donor with Susac syndrome. The specimen sequenced was CD8+ T cells from PBMCs. The CDR3 protein is CASSPKVQTRETQYF. Here the CDR3 DNA reads TGTGCCAGCTCACCAAAGGTCCAAACTCGAGAGACCCAGTACTTC.